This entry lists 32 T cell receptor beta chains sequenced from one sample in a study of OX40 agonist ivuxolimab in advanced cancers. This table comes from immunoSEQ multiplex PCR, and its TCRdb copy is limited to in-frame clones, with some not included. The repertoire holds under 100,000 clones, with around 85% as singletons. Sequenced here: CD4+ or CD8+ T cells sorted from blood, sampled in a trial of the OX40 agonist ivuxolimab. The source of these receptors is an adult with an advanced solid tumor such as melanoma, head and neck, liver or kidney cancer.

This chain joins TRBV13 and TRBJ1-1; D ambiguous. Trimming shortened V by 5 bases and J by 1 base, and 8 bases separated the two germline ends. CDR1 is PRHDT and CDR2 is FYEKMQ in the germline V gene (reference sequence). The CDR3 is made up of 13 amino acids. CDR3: CASSIQQNTEAFF. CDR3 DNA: TGTGCCAGCAGCATACAACAGAACACTGAAGCTTTCTTT.

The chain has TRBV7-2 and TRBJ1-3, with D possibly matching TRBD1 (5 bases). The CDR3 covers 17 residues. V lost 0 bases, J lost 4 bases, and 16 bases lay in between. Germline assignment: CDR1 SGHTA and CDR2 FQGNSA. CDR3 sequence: CASSLASGGTAGNTIYF. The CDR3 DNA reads TGTGCCAGCAGCTTAGCGTCGGGGGGGACGGCGGGAAACACCATATATTTT.

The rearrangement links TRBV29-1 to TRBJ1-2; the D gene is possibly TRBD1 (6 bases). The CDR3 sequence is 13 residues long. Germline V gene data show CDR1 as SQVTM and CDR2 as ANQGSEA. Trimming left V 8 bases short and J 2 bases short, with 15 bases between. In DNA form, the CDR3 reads TGCAGCTCCCGGGACACCTTGAACTATGGCTACACCTTC. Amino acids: CSSRDTLNYGYTF. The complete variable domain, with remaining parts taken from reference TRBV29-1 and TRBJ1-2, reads SAVISQKPSRDICQRGTSLTIQCQVDSQVTMMFWYRQQPGQSLTLIATANQGSEATYESGFVIDKFPISRPNLTFSTLTVSNMSPEDSSIYLCSSRDTLNYGYTFGSGTRLTVV.

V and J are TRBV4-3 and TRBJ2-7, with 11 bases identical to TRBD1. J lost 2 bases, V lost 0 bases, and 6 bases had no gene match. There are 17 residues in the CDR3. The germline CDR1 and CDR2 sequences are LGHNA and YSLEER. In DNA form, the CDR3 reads TGCGCCAGCAGCCAAGATGTTGGACAGGGGGCGGCCTACGAGCAGTACTTC. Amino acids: CASSQDVGQGAAYEQYF.

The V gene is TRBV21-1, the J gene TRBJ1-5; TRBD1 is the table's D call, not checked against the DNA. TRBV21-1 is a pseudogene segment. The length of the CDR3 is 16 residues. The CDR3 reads CASSPLGSAGRQPQHF. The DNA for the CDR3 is TGTGCCAGCAGCCCTCTAGGCTCGGCAGGGCGGCAGCCCCAGCATTTT.

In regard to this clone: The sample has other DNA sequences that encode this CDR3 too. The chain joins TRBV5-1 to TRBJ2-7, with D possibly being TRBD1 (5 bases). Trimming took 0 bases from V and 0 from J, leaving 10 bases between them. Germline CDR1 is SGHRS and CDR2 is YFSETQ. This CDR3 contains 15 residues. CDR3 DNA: TGCGCCAGCAGCTTGGTGGCAGGGTCCTCCTACGAGCAGTACTTC. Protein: CASSLVAGSSYEQYF.

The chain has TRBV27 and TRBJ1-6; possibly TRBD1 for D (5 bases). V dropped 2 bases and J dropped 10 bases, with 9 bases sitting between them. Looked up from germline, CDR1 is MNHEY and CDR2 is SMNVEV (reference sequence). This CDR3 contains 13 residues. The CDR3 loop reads CASSLRGDSPLHF. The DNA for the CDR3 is TGTGCCAGCAGTTTAAGGGGCGACTCACCCCTCCACTTT.

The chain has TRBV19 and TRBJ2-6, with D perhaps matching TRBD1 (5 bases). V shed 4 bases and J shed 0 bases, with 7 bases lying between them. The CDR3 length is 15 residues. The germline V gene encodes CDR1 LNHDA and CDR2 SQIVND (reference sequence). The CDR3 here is CASSTGFSGANVLTF. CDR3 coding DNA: TGTGCCAGTAGTACAGGGTTCTCTGGGGCCAACGTCCTGACTTTC.

The CDR3 sequence: CASGPGTSGRNEQFF. CDR3 sequence (DNA): TGTGCTAGTGGCCCTGGGACTAGCGGGAGGAATGAGCAGTTCTTC. The chain links TRBV12-5 to TRBJ2-1; 15 bases are shared with TRBD2. This CDR3 is built from 15 residues. The V gene's germline CDR1 is LGHNT and CDR2 FRNRAP. The V segment lost 6 bases and the J segment 7 bases; nucleotides outside the gene matches: 4.

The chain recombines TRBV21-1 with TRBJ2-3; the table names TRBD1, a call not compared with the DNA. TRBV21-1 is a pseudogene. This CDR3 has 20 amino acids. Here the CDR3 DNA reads TGTGCCAGCCCTCAGTCCCGGGACAGGGGAGTGGGGGTAAGCACAGATACGCAGTATTTT. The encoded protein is CASPQSRDRGVGVSTDTQYF.

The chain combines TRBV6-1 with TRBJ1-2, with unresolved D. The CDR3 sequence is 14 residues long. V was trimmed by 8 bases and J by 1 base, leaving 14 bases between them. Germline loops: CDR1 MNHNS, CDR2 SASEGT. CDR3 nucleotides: TGTGCCAGCCCCCCGAACGGGTTTAACTATGGCTACACCTTC. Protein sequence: CASPPNGFNYGYTF.

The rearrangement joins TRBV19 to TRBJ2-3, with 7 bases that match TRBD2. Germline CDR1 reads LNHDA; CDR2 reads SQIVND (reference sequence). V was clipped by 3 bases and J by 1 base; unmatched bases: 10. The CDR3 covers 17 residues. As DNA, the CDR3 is TGTGCCAGTAGTATTGTGGGGCTAGCGGACCGCACAGATACGCAGTATTTT. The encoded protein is CASSIVGLADRTDTQYF.

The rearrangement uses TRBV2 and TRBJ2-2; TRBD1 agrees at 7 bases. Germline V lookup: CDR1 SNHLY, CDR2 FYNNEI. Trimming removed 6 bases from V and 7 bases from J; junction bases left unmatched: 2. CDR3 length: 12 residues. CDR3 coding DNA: TGTGCCAGCAGGAACAGGGGCGGGGAGCTGTTTTTT. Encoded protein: CASRNRGGELFF.

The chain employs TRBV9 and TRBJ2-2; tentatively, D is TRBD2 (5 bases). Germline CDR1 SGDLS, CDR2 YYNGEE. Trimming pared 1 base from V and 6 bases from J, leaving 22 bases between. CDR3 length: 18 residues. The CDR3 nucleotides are TGTGCCAGCAGCGTAATTCCCGCGGGCCCACCTCGGGCCGGGGAGCTGTTTTTT. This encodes CASSVIPAGPPRAGELFF. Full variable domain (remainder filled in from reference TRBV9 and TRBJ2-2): DSGVTQTPKHLITATGQRVTLRCSPRSGDLSVYWYQQSLDQGLQFLIQYYNGEERAKGNILERFSAQQFPDLHSELNLSSLELGDSALYFCASSVIPAGPPRAGELFFGEGSRLTVL.

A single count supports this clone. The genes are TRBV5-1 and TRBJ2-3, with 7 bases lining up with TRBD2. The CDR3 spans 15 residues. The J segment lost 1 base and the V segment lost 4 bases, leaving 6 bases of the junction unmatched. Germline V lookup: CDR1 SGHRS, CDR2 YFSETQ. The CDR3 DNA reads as TGCGCCAGCAGCGATCGACTAGCAGGCACAGATACGCAGTATTTT. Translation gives CASSDRLAGTDTQYF.

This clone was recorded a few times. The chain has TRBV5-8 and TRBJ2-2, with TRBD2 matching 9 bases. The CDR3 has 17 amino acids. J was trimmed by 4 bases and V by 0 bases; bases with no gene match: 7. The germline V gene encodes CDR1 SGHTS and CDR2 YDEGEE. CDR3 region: CASSLAKASGTTGELFF. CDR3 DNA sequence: TGTGCCAGCAGCTTGGCCAAGGCTAGCGGGACCACCGGGGAGCTGTTTTTT.

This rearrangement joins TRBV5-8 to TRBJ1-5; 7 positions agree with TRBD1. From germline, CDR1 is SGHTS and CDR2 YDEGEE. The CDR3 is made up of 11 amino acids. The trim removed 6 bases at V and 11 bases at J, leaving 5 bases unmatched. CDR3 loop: CASTQGGSQHF. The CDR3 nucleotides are TGTGCCAGCACCCAGGGGGGGTCCCAGCATTTT.

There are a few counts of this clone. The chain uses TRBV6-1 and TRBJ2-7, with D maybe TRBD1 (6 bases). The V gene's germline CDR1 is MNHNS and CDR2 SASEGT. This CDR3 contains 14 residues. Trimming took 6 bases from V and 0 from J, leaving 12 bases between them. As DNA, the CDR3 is TGTGCCAGCAGACAAGACAGGATCTCCTACGAGCAGTACTTC. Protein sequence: CASRQDRISYEQYF.

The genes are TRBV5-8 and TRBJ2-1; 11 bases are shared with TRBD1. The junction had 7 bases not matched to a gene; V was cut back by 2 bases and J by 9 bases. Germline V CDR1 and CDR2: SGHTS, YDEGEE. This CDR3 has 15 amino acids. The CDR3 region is CASSFGDRGYGEQFF. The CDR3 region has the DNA TGTGCCAGCAGCTTTGGGGACAGGGGGTATGGTGAGCAGTTCTTC.

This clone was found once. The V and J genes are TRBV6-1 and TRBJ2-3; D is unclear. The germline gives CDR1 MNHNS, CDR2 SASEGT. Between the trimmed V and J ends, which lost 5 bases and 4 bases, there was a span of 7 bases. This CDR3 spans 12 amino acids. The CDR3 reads CASSSQSDTQYF. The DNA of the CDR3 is TGTGCCAGCAGTTCCCAATCAGATACGCAGTATTTT.

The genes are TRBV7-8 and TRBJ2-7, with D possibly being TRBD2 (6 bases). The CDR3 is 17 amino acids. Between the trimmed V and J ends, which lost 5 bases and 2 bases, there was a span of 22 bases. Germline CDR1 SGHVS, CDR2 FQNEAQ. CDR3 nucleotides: TGTGCCAGCAGCCCTCGGGGAGGTAGTAGCGAGGCCTACGAGCAGTACTTC. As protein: CASSPRGGSSEAYEQYF.

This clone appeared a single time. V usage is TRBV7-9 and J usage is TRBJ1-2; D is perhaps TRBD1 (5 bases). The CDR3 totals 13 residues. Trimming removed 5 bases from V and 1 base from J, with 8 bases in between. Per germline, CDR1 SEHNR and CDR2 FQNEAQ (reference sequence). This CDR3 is CASSARDNYGYTF. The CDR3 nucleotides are TGTGCCAGCAGCGCCAGGGATAACTATGGCTACACCTTC.

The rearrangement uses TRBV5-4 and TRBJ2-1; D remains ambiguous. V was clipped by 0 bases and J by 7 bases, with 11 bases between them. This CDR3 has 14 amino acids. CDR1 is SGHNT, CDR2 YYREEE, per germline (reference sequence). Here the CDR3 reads CASSLGGSLNEQFF. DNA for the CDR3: TGTGCCAGCAGCTTGGGCGGTAGCCTAAATGAGCAGTTCTTC.

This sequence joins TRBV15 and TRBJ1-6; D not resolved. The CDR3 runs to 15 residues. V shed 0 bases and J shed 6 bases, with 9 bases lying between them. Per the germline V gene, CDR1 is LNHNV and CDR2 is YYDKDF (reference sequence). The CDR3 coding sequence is TGTGCCACCAGCAGAGACGGCGGATTTAATTCACCCCTCCACTTT. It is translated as CATSRDGGFNSPLHF.

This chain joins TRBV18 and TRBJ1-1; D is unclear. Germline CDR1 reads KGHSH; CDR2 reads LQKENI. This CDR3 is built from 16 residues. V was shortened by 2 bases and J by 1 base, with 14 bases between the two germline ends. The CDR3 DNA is TGTGCCAGCTCACCAAGGCCAGCCAGCGAGAACACTGAAGCTTTCTTT. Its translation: CASSPRPASENTEAFF.

CDR3 protein: CASSLGPVGTDTQYF. The CDR3 coding sequence is TGTGCCAGCAGCTTAGGCCCGGTGGGAACAGATACGCAGTATTTT. V usage is TRBV7-2 and J usage is TRBJ2-3; unclear D gene. Trimming left V 1 base short and J 3 bases short, with 11 bases between. Per the germline V gene, CDR1 is SGHTA and CDR2 is FQGNSA. The CDR3 sequence is 15 residues long.

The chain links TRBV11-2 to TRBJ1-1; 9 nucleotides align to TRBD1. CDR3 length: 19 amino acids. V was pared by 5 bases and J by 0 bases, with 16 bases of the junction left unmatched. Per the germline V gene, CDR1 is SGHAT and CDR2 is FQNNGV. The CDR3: CASSIWTGVQPGLNTEAFF. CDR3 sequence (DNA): TGTGCCAGCAGCATCTGGACAGGGGTCCAACCCGGGTTGAACACTGAAGCTTTCTTT. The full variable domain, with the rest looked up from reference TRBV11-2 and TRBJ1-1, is EAGVAQSPRYKIIEKRQSVAFWCNPISGHATLYWYQQILGQGPKLLIQFQNNGVVDDSQLPKDRFSAERLKGVDSTLKIQPAKLEDSAVYLCASSIWTGVQPGLNTEAFFGQGTRLTVV.

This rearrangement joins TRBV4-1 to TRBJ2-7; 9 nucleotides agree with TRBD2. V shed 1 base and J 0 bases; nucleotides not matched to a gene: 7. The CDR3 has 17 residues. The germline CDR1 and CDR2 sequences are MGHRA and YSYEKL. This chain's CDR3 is CASSQVWAGGSSYEQYF. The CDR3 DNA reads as TGCGCCAGCAGCCAAGTATGGGCGGGAGGGAGCTCCTACGAGCAGTACTTC.

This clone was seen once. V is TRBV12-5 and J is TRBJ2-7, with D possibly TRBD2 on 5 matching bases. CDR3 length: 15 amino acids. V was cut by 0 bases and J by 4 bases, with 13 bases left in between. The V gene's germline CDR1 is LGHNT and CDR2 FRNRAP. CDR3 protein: CASGLVVGVGYEQYF. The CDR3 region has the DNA TGTGCTAGTGGTTTGGTAGTCGGGGTTGGTTACGAGCAGTACTTC.

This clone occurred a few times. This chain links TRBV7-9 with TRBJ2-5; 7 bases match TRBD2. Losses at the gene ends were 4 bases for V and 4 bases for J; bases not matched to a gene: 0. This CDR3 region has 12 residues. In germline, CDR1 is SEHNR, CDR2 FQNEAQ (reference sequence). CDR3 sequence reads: CASSWEGETQYF. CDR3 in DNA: TGTGCCAGCAGCTGGGAGGGAGAGACCCAGTACTTC. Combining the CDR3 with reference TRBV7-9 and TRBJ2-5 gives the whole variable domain DTGVSQNPRHKITKRGQNVTFRCDPISEHNRLYWYRQTLGQGPEFLTYFQNEAQLEKSRLLSDRFSAERPKGSFSTLEIQRTEQGDSAMYLCASSWEGETQYFGPGTRLLVL.

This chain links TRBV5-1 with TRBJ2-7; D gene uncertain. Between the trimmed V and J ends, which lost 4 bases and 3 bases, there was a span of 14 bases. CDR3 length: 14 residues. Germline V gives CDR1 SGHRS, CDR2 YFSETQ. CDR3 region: CASSMGSVGYEQYF. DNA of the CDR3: TGCGCCAGCAGCATGGGTTCGGTAGGCTACGAGCAGTACTTC.

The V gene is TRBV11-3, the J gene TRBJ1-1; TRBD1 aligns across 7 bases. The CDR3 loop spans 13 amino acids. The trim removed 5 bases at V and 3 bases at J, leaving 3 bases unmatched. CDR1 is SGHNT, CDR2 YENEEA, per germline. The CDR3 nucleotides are TGTGCCAGCAGCAAGGGGGCGGACACTGAAGCTTTCTTT. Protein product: CASSKGADTEAFF.